This TCR beta chain comes out of a study of patients and donors after allogeneic stem cell transplantation. V lost 6 bases, J lost 0 bases, and 12 bases lay in between. This CDR3 spans 14 amino acids. The germline CDR1 and CDR2 sequences are MDHEN and SYDVKM. One entry per CDR3 protein, called by TCRdb with MiXCR from the RT-PCR reads. This sample has some 880,000 distinct CDR3 sequences, with about a sixth found just once. The sequenced material came from blood, either unsorted or a sorted T cell fraction (not recorded which). This clonotype was obtained from a human donor who was either an allogeneic HSCT recipient or a stem cell or donor lymphocyte infusion donor (not recorded which). It is not recorded whose cells these are; they may come from a transplant donor. The chain uses TRBV28 and TRBJ2-7; TRBD1 might be the D (5 bases). The CDR3 DNA follows: TGTGCCAGCAGCCTGACAGTACGCTCCTACGAGCAGTACTTC. Translation: CASSLTVRSYEQYF. The full variable domain, with the rest looked up from reference TRBV28 and TRBJ2-7, is DVKVTQSSRYLVKRTGEKVFLECVQDMDHENMFWYRQDPGLGLRLIYFSYDVKMKEKGDIPEGYSVSREKKERFSLILESASTNQTSMYLCASSLTVRSYEQYFGPGTRLTVT.